The rows below give T cell receptor beta chains drawn from one sample of a study of blood T cell repertoires in COVID-19. The table came from immunoSEQ multiplex PCR; TCRdb's copy has only in-frame clones and leaves some out. The sample holds about 250,000 clones; approximately 88% are singletons and the top ten take roughly 6.8%. Material for sequencing was peripheral blood. All receptors derive from a woman in her twenties or thirties with COVID-19, enrolled during active disease. Both conserved end residues are part of each CDR3. D genes are given only for firm matches. Not every row has a clone size; where given, it reads once, few, many or a size class.

CDR3	DNA	J	D	size	V
CASSGGPYEQYF	TGTGCCTCGAGCGGGGGGCCCTACGAGCAGTACTTC	TRBJ2-7	TRBD2	-	TRBV5-6
CASSFAAGGGEQFF	TGTGCCAGCAGTTTCGCGGCGGGGGGGGGTGAGCAGTTCTTC	TRBJ2-1	TRBD2	-	TRBV27
CASSASGNTIYF	TGTGCCAGCAGTGCTTCTGGAAACACCATATATTTT	TRBJ1-3	-	once	TRBV2
CASSLAGTPNTGELFF	TGCGCCAGCAGCTTGGCGGGGACACCGAACACCGGGGAGCTGTTTTTT	TRBJ2-2	-	-	TRBV5-1
CAISESKGADGYTF	TGTGCCATCAGTGAGTCGAAGGGGGCAGATGGCTACACCTTC	TRBJ1-2	TRBD1	-	TRBV10-3
CASSSATGFDGELFF	TGTGCCAGCTCCAGTGCTACAGGGTTTGACGGGGAGCTGTTTTTT	TRBJ2-2	-	-	TRBV18
CASSRGTSIPSPLHF	TGTGCCAGCAGTAGAGGGACATCTATACCTTCACCCCTCCACTTT	TRBJ1-6	-	-	TRBV27
CSVEDGRSTDTQYF	TGCAGCGTTGAAGACGGGAGAAGCACAGATACGCAGTATTTT	TRBJ2-3	-	-	TRBV29-1
CAWSHGGLLGGNTIYF	TGTGCCTGGAGTCATGGCGGACTTTTAGGTGGAAACACCATATATTTT	TRBJ1-3	-	-	TRBV30
CASSSRTSGAYNEQFF	TGTGCCAGCAGCTCTCGGACTAGCGGGGCCTACAATGAGCAGTTCTTC	TRBJ2-1	TRBD2	-	TRBV14
CASSSGQFDEQYF	TGTGCCAGCAGCTCGGGACAGTTCGACGAGCAGTACTTC	TRBJ2-7	TRBD1	many	TRBV7-6
CASSESTSGGAGETQYF	TGTGCCAGCAGCGAATCCACTAGCGGGGGGGCCGGGGAGACCCAGTACTTC	TRBJ2-5	TRBD2	-	TRBV9
CASSPPSGATSTDTQYF	TGTGCCAGCTCACCGCCTAGCGGGGCCACTAGCACAGATACGCAGTATTTT	TRBJ2-3	TRBD2	-	TRBV18
CASSLDAGASGTQYF	TGTGCCAGCAGCTTAGATGCGGGGGCAAGCGGTACGCAGTATTTT	TRBJ2-3	-	-	TRBV7-2
CAWRSTSGTSTDTQYF	TGTGCCTGGAGGTCCACTAGCGGCACTAGCACAGATACGCAGTATTTT	TRBJ2-3	TRBD2	-	TRBV30
CAISTGTENILGQYF	TGTGCCATCAGTACCGGGACAGAGAATATACTTGGGCAGTATTTT	TRBJ2-3	TRBD1	-	TRBV10-3
CASSPLDRGFLDTEAFF	TGTGCCAGCAGTCCGCTGGACAGGGGGTTTCTAGACACTGAAGCTTTCTTT	TRBJ1-1	TRBD1	-	TRBV28
CASSQGLAGTYEQYF	TGTGCCAGCAGCCAAGGACTAGCGGGGACCTACGAGCAGTACTTC	TRBJ2-7	TRBD2	few	TRBV5-4
CASSFARNTEAFF	TGTGCCAGCAGCTTCGCGAGGAACACTGAAGCTTTCTTT	TRBJ1-1	-	-	TRBV7-2
CASSYLAGGPYEQYF	TGTGCCAGCAGCTACCTGGCGGGGGGCCCCTACGAGCAGTACTTC	TRBJ2-7	TRBD2	-	TRBV11-1
CASSLGRGSSYNSPLHF	TGTGCCAGCAGCTTGGGGCGGGGGAGCTCCTATAATTCACCCCTCCACTTT	TRBJ1-6	-	-	TRBV5-4
CASSRTGGWMGTEAFF	TGTGCCAGCAGCAGGACAGGGGGCTGGATGGGGACTGAAGCTTTCTTT	TRBJ1-1	TRBD1	-	TRBV27
CASSLGGGVTYEQYF	TGTGCCAGCAGCTTAGGTGGGGGGGTTACCTACGAGCAGTACTTC	TRBJ2-7	TRBD2	-	TRBV13
CASRDQGYEKLFF	TGTGCCAGCAGGGATCAGGGTTATGAAAAACTGTTTTTT	TRBJ1-4	-	-	TRBV6-5
CASSIQGGGTEAFF	TGTGCCAGCAGCATTCAGGGAGGCGGCACTGAAGCTTTCTTT	TRBJ1-1	-	-	TRBV5-4
CASSAHGEGKDTQYF	TGTGCCAGCAGCGCCCACGGGGAGGGAAAAGATACGCAGTATTTT	TRBJ2-3	TRBD2	few	TRBV6-2/TRBV6-3
CASSGGAGTDTQYF	TGCGCCAGCAGCGGGGGCGCCGGCACAGATACGCAGTATTTT	TRBJ2-3	-	-	TRBV5-1
CASSDKVGQANYGYTF	TGTGCCAGTAGCGATAAAGTCGGCCAGGCTAACTATGGCTACACCTTC	TRBJ1-2	-	once	TRBV19
CASSYLPGSSGNTIYF	TGTGCCAGCAGTTACCTGCCGGGGAGCTCTGGAAACACCATATATTTT	TRBJ1-3	-	-	TRBV6-5
CASSLTQGDPYNQPQHF	TGTGCCAGCAGCTTAACCCAGGGGGACCCTTACAATCAGCCCCAGCATTTT	TRBJ1-5	TRBD1	-	TRBV7-8
CSVPGAGELFF	TGCAGCGTCCCGGGGGCCGGGGAGCTGTTTTTT	TRBJ2-2	-	-	TRBV29-1
CASSQDSRLVGGSDTQYF	TGTGCCAGCAGCCAAGATTCGCGGTTGGTGGGGGGGTCAGATACGCAGTATTTT	TRBJ2-3	TRBD2	-	TRBV14
CASSQDLAGGQDTQYF	TGTGCCAGCAGCCAAGATTTAGCGGGGGGGCAAGATACGCAGTATTTT	TRBJ2-3	TRBD2	-	TRBV4-2
CASSPSSGGGWNTGELFF	TGTGCTAGCAGTCCTTCATCAGGGGGCGGGTGGAACACCGGGGAGCTGTTTTTT	TRBJ2-2	TRBD1	-	TRBV7-7
CASSSVTGNQPQHF	TGTGCCAGCAGCTCGGTGACAGGCAATCAGCCCCAGCATTTT	TRBJ1-5	-	few	TRBV11-2
CASHRGLGNTIYF	TGTGCCAGCCACAGGGGGCTTGGAAACACCATATATTTT	TRBJ1-3	TRBD1	-	TRBV5-6
CATKQGVANYGYTF	TGTGCCACCAAACAGGGGGTAGCTAACTATGGCTACACCTTC	TRBJ1-2	TRBD1	-	TRBV7-9
CSYHRLNTGELFF	TGCAGCTATCATCGGTTGAACACCGGGGAGCTGTTTTTT	TRBJ2-2	-	-	TRBV29-1
CASSLRQGTNTEAFF	TGTGCCAGCAGCTTACGCCAGGGGACAAACACTGAAGCTTTCTTT	TRBJ1-1	-	-	TRBV7-6